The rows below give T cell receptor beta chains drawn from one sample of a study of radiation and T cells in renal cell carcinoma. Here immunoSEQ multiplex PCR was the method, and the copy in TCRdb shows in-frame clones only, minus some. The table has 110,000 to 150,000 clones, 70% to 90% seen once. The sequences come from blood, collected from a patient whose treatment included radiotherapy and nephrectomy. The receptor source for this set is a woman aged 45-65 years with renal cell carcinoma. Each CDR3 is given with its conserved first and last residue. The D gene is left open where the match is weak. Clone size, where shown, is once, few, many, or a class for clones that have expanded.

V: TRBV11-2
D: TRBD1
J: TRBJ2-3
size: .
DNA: TGTGCCAGCACCTATCAACAGGGGGCCACAGATACGCAGTATTTT
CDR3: CASTYQQGATDTQYF

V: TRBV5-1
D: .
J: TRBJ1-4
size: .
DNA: TGCGCCAGCAGCTTGGGACACGCAACTAATGAAAAACTGTTTTTT
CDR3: CASSLGHATNEKLFF

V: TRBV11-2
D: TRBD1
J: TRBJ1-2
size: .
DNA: TGTGCCAGCAGCTTATTACGAGACAGGGGGCGGGAGTATGGCTACACCTTC
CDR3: CASSLLRDRGREYGYTF

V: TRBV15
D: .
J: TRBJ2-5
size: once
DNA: TGTGCCACCAGCAGAGATAGGGAAGAGACCCAGTACTTC
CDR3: CATSRDREETQYF

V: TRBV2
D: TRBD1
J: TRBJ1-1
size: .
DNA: TGTGCCGGCCGGGACAGGATGGCTGGTGAAGCTTTCTTT
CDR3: CAGRDRMAGEAFF

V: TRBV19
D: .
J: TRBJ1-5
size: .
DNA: TGTGCCAGTAGTAATATAAGGACAGATGGACATCAGCCCCAGCATTTT
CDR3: CASSNIRTDGHQPQHF

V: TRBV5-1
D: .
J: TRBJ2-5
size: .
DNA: TGCGCCAGCAGCCATGGACCCACCGCCGCGGAGACCCAGTACTTC
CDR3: CASSHGPTAAETQYF

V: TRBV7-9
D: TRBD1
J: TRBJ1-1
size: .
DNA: TGTGCCAGCAGCTTACTGGGACAGAAGAACACTGAAGCTTTCTTT
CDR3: CASSLLGQKNTEAFF

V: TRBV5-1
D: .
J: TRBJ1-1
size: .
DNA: TGCGCCAGCAGCTTGGCGTCAGGAACTGAAGCTTTCTTT
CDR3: CASSLASGTEAFF

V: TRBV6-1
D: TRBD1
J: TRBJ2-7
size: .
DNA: TGTGCCAGCAGTGAACCGGGACAGGGTGTGAGAGAGCAGTACTTC
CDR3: CASSEPGQGVREQYF

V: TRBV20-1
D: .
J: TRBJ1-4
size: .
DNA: TGCAGTGCTAGGGGTGAAAAACTGTTTTTT
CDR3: CSARGEKLFF

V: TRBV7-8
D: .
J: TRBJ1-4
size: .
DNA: TGTGCCAGCAGCTTTACAGGGACTAATGAAAAACTGTTTTTT
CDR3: CASSFTGTNEKLFF

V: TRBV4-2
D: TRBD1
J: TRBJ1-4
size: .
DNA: TGTGCCAGCAGCGCGGACAGGGTTAATAATGAAAAACTGTTTTTT
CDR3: CASSADRVNNEKLFF

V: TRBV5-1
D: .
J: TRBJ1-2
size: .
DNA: TGCGCCAGCAGCTTGACGGTTGTCTATGGCTACACCTTC
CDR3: CASSLTVVYGYTF

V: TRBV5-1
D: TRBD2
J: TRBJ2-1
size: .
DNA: TGCGCCAGCAGCGGGACTAGCGCGGGCAATGAGCAGTTCTTC
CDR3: CASSGTSAGNEQFF

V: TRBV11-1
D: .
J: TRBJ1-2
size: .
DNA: TGTGCCAGCAGCGCGACAGAGACTTATGGCTACACCTTC
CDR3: CASSATETYGYTF

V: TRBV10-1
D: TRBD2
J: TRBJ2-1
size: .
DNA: TGCGCCAGCAGAGCGGGACTAGCGGGGCTCTCCTACAATGAGCAGTTCTTC
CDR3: CASRAGLAGLSYNEQFF

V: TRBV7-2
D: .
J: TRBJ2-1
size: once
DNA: TGTGCCAGCAGCTTTGGTGGGCCTTACAATGAGCAGTTCTTC
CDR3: CASSFGGPYNEQFF

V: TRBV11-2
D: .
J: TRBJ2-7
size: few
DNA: TGTGCCAGCAGCTTAGACTGGGGGGGCAGCTACGAGCAGTACTTC
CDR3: CASSLDWGGSYEQYF

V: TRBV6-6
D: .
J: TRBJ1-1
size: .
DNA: TGTGCCAGCAGTTATCCGGGTAAGGACACTGAAGCTTTCTTT
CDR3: CASSYPGKDTEAFF

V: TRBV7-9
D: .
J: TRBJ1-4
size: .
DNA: TGTGCCAGCAGCCCGAGCCGGGACGAAAAACTGTTTTTT
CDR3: CASSPSRDEKLFF

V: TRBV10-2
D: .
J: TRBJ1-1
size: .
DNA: TGCGCCAGCACCGGACTCATGAACACTGAAGCTTTCTTT
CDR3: CASTGLMNTEAFF

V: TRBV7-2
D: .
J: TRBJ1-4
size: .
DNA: TGTGCCAGCAGCTTATGGGGAGGAACTAATGAAAAACTGTTTTTT
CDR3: CASSLWGGTNEKLFF

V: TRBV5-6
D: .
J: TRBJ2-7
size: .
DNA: TGTGCCAGCAGCTTTTTAGGGGAGCAGTACTTC
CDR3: CASSFLGEQYF

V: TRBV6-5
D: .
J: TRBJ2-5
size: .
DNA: TGTGCCAGCAGTTTGGACACCCAAGAGACCCAGTACTTC
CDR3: CASSLDTQETQYF

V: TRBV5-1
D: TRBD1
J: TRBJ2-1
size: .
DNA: TGCGCCAGCAGCCCTCGACAGGGACCTTACAATGAGCAGTTCTTC
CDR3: CASSPRQGPYNEQFF

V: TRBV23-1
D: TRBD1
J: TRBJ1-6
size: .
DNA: TGCGCCAGCTGGCGGACAGGTTCACCCCTCCACTTT
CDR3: CASWRTGSPLHF

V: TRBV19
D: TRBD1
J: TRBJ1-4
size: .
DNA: TGTGCCAGTAGCATGGGACAGGACCTAACTGAAAAACTGTTTTTT
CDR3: CASSMGQDLTEKLFF

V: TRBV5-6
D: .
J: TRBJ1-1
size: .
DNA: TGTGCCAGCAGCCCGGGGGGTGGCACTGAAGCTTTCTTT
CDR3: CASSPGGGTEAFF

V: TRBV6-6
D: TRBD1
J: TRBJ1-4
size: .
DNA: TGTGCCAGCACTTCCGGGTCGGGACAGGGAGGGGAAAAACTGTTTTTT
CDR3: CASTSGSGQGGEKLFF

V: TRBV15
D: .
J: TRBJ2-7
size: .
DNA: TGTGCCACCAGAAGGGACTTCAACGCCTACGAGCAGTACTTC
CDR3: CATRRDFNAYEQYF

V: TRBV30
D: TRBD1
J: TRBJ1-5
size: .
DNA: TGTGCCTGGGGCGGGTCGAGACAGGGCTTAAGAAATCAGCCCCAGCATTTT
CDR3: CAWGGSRQGLRNQPQHF

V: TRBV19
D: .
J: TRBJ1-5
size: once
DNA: TGTGCCGTTTCCGGGCCCTTCGTGAGTAGCAATCAGCCCCAGCATTTT
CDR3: CAVSGPFVSSNQPQHF

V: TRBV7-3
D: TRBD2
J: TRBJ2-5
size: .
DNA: TGTGCCAGCAGCTTACGAGCGGGGGGTTTCCAAGAGACCCAGTACTTC
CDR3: CASSLRAGGFQETQYF

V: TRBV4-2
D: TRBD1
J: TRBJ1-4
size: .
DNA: TGTGCCAGCAGCCGAGAAACCGGGACAGCCGCAACTAATGAAAAACTGTTTTTT
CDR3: CASSRETGTAATNEKLFF

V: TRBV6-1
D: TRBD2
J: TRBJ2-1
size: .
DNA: TGTGCCAGCGGGACTAGCGGGCACAATGAGCAGTTCTTC
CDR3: CASGTSGHNEQFF

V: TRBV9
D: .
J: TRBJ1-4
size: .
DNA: TGTGCCAGCAGCGTAGCTACAGGTGAAAAACTGTTTTTT
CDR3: CASSVATGEKLFF

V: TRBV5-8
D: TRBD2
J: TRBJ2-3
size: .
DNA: TGTGCCATGCTAGCGGGGACCGCAGATACGCAGTATTTT
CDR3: CAMLAGTADTQYF

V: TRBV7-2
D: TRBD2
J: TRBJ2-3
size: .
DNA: TGTGCCAGCAGCCTTGGGGGAGGGCCAGATACGCAGTATTTT
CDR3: CASSLGGGPDTQYF

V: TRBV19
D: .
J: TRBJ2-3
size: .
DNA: TGTGCCAGTCGGGGACTCTCAGATACGCAGTATTTT
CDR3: CASRGLSDTQYF

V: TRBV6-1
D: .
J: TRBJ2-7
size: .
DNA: TGTGCCAGCAGTGAATTTGGGACCGGCACCTACGAGCAGTACTTC
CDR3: CASSEFGTGTYEQYF

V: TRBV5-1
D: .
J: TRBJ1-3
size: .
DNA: TGCGCCAGCAGCTTGGGATTGGGGGACACCATATATTTT
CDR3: CASSLGLGDTIYF

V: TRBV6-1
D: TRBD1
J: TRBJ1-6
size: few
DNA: TGTGCCAGCAGTACGCGACAGGGAAGATCACCCCTCCACTTT
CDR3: CASSTRQGRSPLHF

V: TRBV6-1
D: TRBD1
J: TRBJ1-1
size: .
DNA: TGTGCCAGCAGTGGGCGACAGGGCGGGAATACTGAAGCTTTCTTT
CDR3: CASSGRQGGNTEAFF

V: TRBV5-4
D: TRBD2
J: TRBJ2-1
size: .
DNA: TGTGCCAGCAGCTTCAAGGTAGCGGGGGCCTACAATGAGCAGTTCTTC
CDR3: CASSFKVAGAYNEQFF

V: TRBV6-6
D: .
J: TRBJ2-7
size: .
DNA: TGTGCCAGCAGCCGAGTGGACGGAGCCTACGAGCAGTACTTC
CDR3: CASSRVDGAYEQYF

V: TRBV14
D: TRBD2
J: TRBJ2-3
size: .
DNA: TGTGCCAGCAGCCAGCGACTAGCAGTTGCTAGCACAGATACGCAGTATTTT
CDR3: CASSQRLAVASTDTQYF

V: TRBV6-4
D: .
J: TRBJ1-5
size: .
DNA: TGTGCCAGCAGTGACTCGATCTTATCAGGGACCAAATGGCCCCGGCCCCAGCATTTT
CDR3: CASSDSILSGTKWPRPQHF

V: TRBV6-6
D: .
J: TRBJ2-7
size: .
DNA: TGTGCCAGCAGTTACGTAGGCAGCTCCTACGAGCAGTACTTC
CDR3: CASSYVGSSYEQYF

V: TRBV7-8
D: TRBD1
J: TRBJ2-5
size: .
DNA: TGTGCCAGCAGCTCTATAAGGGGGACAGAAGAGACCCAGTACTTC
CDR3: CASSSIRGTEETQYF

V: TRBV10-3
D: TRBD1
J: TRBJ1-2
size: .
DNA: TGTGCCATCAGTTCCCGGGACAGTGGTACCTATGGCTACACCTTC
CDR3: CAISSRDSGTYGYTF

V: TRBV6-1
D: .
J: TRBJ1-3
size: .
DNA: TGTGCCAGCAGTGAGAGCGGTGCTGGAAACACCATATATTTT
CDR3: CASSESGAGNTIYF

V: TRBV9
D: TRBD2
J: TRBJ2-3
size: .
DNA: TGTGCCAGCAGCGTTGGTAGCGGGGGGGCCGATACGCAGTATTTT
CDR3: CASSVGSGGADTQYF

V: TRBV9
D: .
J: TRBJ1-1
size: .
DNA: TGTGCCAGCAGCGTGACCGCCTACACTGAAGCTTTCTTT
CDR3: CASSVTAYTEAFF

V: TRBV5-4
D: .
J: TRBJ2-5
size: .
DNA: TGTGCCACAAACAGGGCTCTGGGAGAGACCCAGTACTTC
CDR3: CATNRALGETQYF

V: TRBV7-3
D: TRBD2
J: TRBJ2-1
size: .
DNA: TGTGCCAGCAGCCCCACCGTAGCGGGGGTATACAATGAGCAGTTCTTC
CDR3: CASSPTVAGVYNEQFF

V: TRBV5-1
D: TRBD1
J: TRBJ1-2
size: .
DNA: TGCGCCAGCAGCTTACAACAGGGGGCATCCGGCTACACCTTC
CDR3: CASSLQQGASGYTF

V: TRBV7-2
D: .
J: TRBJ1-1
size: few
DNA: TGTGCCAGCAGCTTCGGGGTCAAAACTGAAGCTTTCTTT
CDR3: CASSFGVKTEAFF

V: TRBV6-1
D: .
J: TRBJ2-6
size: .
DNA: TGTGCCAGCAGTGAAGTAGCTGCAGGGTGGACCAGTTCTGGGGCCAACGTCCTGACTTTC
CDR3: CASSEVAAGWTSSGANVLTF